The clone carrying this T cell receptor (beta chain) was found a few times. The data were taken from a study of blood T cells in healthy people across ages. A sample-barcoded 5' primer and a J-beta primer mix were used in a second PCR of about 6 to 11 cycles. TCRdb passed the 5' RACE reads through MiXCR, listing each CDR3 protein once. The repertoire has around 780,000 distinct CDR3 sequences, more than 25% of them found once; the top ten carry roughly 3.1%. The CDR3 sequence is 15 residues long. CDR1 and CDR2 from the germline V gene are SGHAT and FQNNGV. Trimming shortened V by 4 bases and J by 2 bases, and 14 bases separated the two germline ends. The sample also formed part of further work on T cells of mothers and their children.

What was sequenced was blood. The chain has TRBV11-2 and TRBJ1-2; tentative D call: TRBD1 (5 bases). This TCR was sampled from a boy between 10 and 17 years old in good health. CDR3 region: CASSSPGAGNYGYTF. CDR3 nucleotides: TGTGCCAGCAGCTCCCCTGGGGCCGGAAACTATGGCTACACCTTC. Full variable domain (missing parts from reference TRBV11-2 and TRBJ1-2): EAGVAQSPRYKIIEKRQSVAFWCNPISGHATLYWYQQILGQGPKLLIQFQNNGVVDDSQLPKDRFSAERLKGVDSTLKIQPAKLEDSAVYLCASSSPGAGNYGYTFGSGTRLTVV.